This TCR beta chain was captured in a study of blood T cells in healthy people across ages. Broader study findings: One million T cells yielded diversity estimates that were considered underestimates. TCR beta diversity tracked closely with naive T cell percentage. Unsorted PBMCs ruled out conclusive naive versus antigen-experienced comparison.

J lost 3 bases, V lost 5 bases, and 7 bases had no gene match. Germline-derived CDR1 and CDR2 are SGHRS and YFSETQ. The CDR3 extends over 15 amino acids. Combining a sample-barcoded 5' primer with a J-beta primer mix, a second PCR ran for about 6 to 11 cycles. Template switching added a 12-random-nucleotide identifier to every cDNA molecule. TCRdb fed the 5' RACE reads into MiXCR, producing one record per CDR3 protein. The sample includes roughly 1,700,000 distinct CDR3 sequences, 28% of them seen just once. For this clonotype: Its cognate antigen is unknown.

The TCR sequence derives from a woman aged 30 to 39 in good health. The rearrangement uses TRBV5-1 and TRBJ2-2; 7 nucleotides match TRBD2. Input material: blood. The CDR3 here is CASSAELADTGELFF. CDR3 DNA: TGCGCCAGCAGTGCGGAGCTAGCGGACACCGGGGAGCTGTTTTTT.